The source of this T cell receptor (beta chain) is a study of CXCR3-negative and CXCR3-positive naive CD8 T cells. Study-level points and caveats: CXCR3-positive naive cells had TRB CDR3s that were more hydrophobic than CXCR3-negative naive cells had.

CD45RO-CCR7+CD27+CD95- was the phenotype of naive CD8+ T cells. A remark on this clonotype: Its specificity is unknown.

Libraries were UMI-labeled 5' RACE TRB cDNA. TCRdb reprocessed the 5' RACE reads and stores each CDR3 protein as one record, lacking DNA. Listed are approximately 130,000 distinct CDR3 sequences; around 0.37% falls within the top ten. This CDR3 contains 14 residues. In germline, CDR1 is SEHNR, CDR2 FQNEAQ (reference sequence). The sample comprised naive CXCR3+ CD8+ T cells from blood. Subset described: CD45RO-CCR7+CD27+CD95- naive CD8+ T cells expressing CXCR3 (TNR3+). This TCR derives from a human donor in good health. Some clones in this sample may be carry-over from other donors' samples. The chain joins TRBV7-9 to TRBJ1-2. This chain's CDR3 is CASSLAARSYGYTF.